This T cell receptor (beta chain) was observed in a study of cytomegalovirus exposure and HLA in healthy donors. Sequencing used immunoSEQ multiplex PCR; TCRdb keeps in-frame clones, though not all of them. The table has under 150,000 clones, about nine tenths seen once. Regarding this clone: Its cognate antigen is unknown. One end of the junction is discordant with germline, which a read error may explain.

The germline V gene encodes CDR1 SGHRS and CDR2 YFSETQ. CDR3 length: 12 amino acids. Overall study results and limits: In the roughly 130 validation repertoires, a later analysis found that first-cohort TCR clusters tended to co-occur. According to reports, the classifier identified cytomegalovirus status with high specificity and sensitivity. The study flagged some 170 TCR beta chains as cytomegalovirus-associated.

Sequencing used PBMCs. The chain joins TRBV5-1 to TRBJ2-2, with unresolved D. The sequence derives from a man between 18 and 35 years old in good health and CMV-seronegative. The CDR3 sequence: CASSANPGELFF. The DNA of the CDR3 is TGCGCCAGCAGTGCGAACCCCGGGGAGCTGTTTTTT.